This TCR beta chain was sequenced in a study of T cell changes during pregnancy in multiple sclerosis. Sequencing was performed with immunoSEQ multiplex PCR; in TCRdb, only in-frame clones are kept and a portion is missing. This table holds tens of thousands of clones, more than 85% found once. Germline loops: CDR1 SGHRS, CDR2 YFSETQ. This CDR3 has 15 amino acids. Trimming pared 0 bases from V and 4 bases from J, leaving 10 bases between. The chain uses TRBV5-1 and TRBJ2-2; maybe TRBD2 (5 bases). The clonotype was recovered from a female donor in good health, enrolled as a control in a pregnancy study. Sequenced here: CD4+ T cells from peripheral blood mononuclear cells, sampled after pregnancy. The CDR3 nucleotides are TGCGCCAGCAGCTTGGGGCTAGCAACCACCGGGGAGCTGTTTTTT. It codes for CASSLGLATTGELFF.